A selection of T cell receptor beta chains follows, all from one sample in a study of cytomegalovirus exposure and HLA in healthy donors. Data came from immunoSEQ multiplex PCR; TCRdb stores just in-frame clones and leaves some out. Of approximately 89,000 clones listed, roughly 80% were seen once; the top ten hold 10%. Input material: PBMCs. These receptors all stem from a man under 40 in good health and CMV-seropositive. CDR3s include the opening cysteine and the closing phenylalanine or tryptophan. Fields, in order: J gene, D gene, clone size, V gene, CDR3 DNA, CDR3 protein. D genes are given only for firm matches. Clone size is given for some rows only: seen once, a few or many times, or a class if the clone is expanded.

TRBJ1-5,TRBD1,NA,TRBV5-1,TGCGCCAGCAGCCCCGGCTCGGGACAGGTCAATCAGCCCCAGCATTTT,CASSPGSGQVNQPQHF
TRBJ1-1,NA,many,TRBV5-1,TGCGCCAGCAGCTTGGCGGTAGGGGGCACTGAAGCTTTCTTT,CASSLAVGGTEAFF
TRBJ2-3,NA,NA,TRBV5-1,TGCGCCAGCAGCCCGGGAAGGGAGACAGATACGCAGTATTTT,CASSPGRETDTQYF
TRBJ2-5,TRBD2,NA,TRBV19,TGTGCCAGTTCAGCGGGGGTGGGAGAGACCCAGTACTTC,CASSAGVGETQYF
TRBJ2-3,NA,NA,TRBV7-6,TGTGCCAGCAGCCAAAGGGGGGGCCAACGAGATACGCAGTATTTT,CASSQRGGQRDTQYF
TRBJ1-1,TRBD1,many,TRBV19,TGTGCCAGTACCGCGACAGGGAGAGGGTACGCTGAAGCTTTCTTT,CASTATGRGYAEAFF
TRBJ2-1,TRBD2,NA,TRBV19,TGTGCCAGTTCAGGACTAGCGGGTAAAGAGCAGTTCTTC,CASSGLAGKEQFF
TRBJ1-2,NA,NA,TRBV30,TGTGCCTGGAGTGCATATCAGGTCTTCCACTTC,CAWSAYQVFHF
TRBJ1-6,TRBD1,NA,TRBV2,TGTGCCAGCAGCCAGGGGGAAAATTCACCCCTCCACTTT,CASSQGENSPLHF
TRBJ2-3,NA,NA,TRBV4-3,TGCGCCAGCAGCCAAGCGGAGAGCACAGATACGCAGTATTTT,CASSQAESTDTQYF
TRBJ1-6,NA,NA,TRBV7-9,TGTGCCAGCAGCTCCGTACAGATTCGGGGAGATCCACCCCTCCACTTT,CASSSVQIRGDPPLHF
TRBJ2-3,NA,NA,TRBV7-9,TGTTCCAGCAGCTTAGCGAGGGCAGATACGCAGTATTTT,CSSSLARADTQYF
TRBJ1-1,NA,few,TRBV9,TGTGCCAGCAGCGTAGGTAGTAGCACTGAAGCTTTCTTT,CASSVGSSTEAFF
TRBJ1-4,NA,NA,TRBV5-8,TGTGCCAGCAGCCCCGTTGCTAATGAAAAACTGTTTTTT,CASSPVANEKLFF
TRBJ2-5,TRBD2,few,TRBV4-3,TGCGCCAGCAGCCAGGAGCGGGGGGGACAAGAGACCCAGTACTTC,CASSQERGGQETQYF
TRBJ2-7,TRBD1,NA,TRBV29-1,TGCAGCGTTACCGGGACAGGGGGCATCTACGAGCAGTACTTC,CSVTGTGGIYEQYF
TRBJ1-6,NA,NA,TRBV7-8,TGTGCCAGCAGCTTGACCTCTCCGGGACACGCGAATTCACCCCTCCACTTT,CASSLTSPGHANSPLHF
TRBJ2-7,NA,NA,TRBV30,TGTGCCTGGAGTGTAGACTCTAGCTCCTACGAGCAGTACTTC,CAWSVDSSSYEQYF
TRBJ2-3,NA,NA,TRBV7-2,TGTGCCAGCAGCTTAGGGCCAGATACGCAGTATTTT,CASSLGPDTQYF
TRBJ1-2,NA,NA,TRBV7-9,TGTTCCAGCAGCTTAGTCGGCGACCCCGGGGGGATATATGGCTACACCTTC,CSSSLVGDPGGIYGYTF